The next 27 T cell receptor beta chains were all read from a single sample in a study of response to subunit inactivated influenza vaccine (dated by TCRdb to 2016 to 2019). Library method: RT-PCR. The sequencing machine was an Illumina HiSeq 2500. TCRdb reprocessed the public reads (quality trimming at Q25 with fastp, clone calling with MiXCR) and kept in-frame beta chains. Each entry is one CDR3 protein sequence, shown with its most common DNA and genes. Within this sample are approximately 300,000 distinct CDR3 sequences, with roughly 20% of them counted one time only. Approximately 10% of the sample goes to the ten largest clones. The sample was PBMCs from blood, taken less than 22 months after vaccination. All receptors come from a man aged 50-75 years who received an inactivated influenza vaccine. Donor details come from another sample of the same person, matched by shared clones.

There are a few counts of this clonotype. V is TRBV4-3 and J is TRBJ1-6, with a tentative D call TRBD1 (5 bases). Per the germline V gene, CDR1 is LGHNA and CDR2 is YSLEER. The CDR3 length is 18 residues. Trimming removed 4 bases at V and 0 bases at J, with 16 bases between. For the CDR3, the DNA is TGCGCCAGCAGCCCCCTCGGAGGGACTAGCTCCTATAATTCACCCCTCCACTTT. This encodes CASSPLGGTSSYNSPLHF.

This clonotype was seen more than once but under ten times. The chain couples TRBV5-6 to TRBJ1-3; 9 bases fit TRBD1. CDR1 SGHDT and CDR2 YYEEEE come from the germline V gene. The CDR3 is made up of 18 amino acids. After removal of 3 bases from V and 0 bases from J, the junction contained 10 bases not matched to a gene. The CDR3 DNA sequence: TGTGCCAGCAGCTCACGAGGACAGGGGCTACGCTCTGGAAACACCATATATTTT. Protein product: CASSSRGQGLRSGNTIYF.

This clonotype was seen a handful of times. The rearrangement links TRBV12-3 or TRBV12-4 to TRBJ1-4; 7 bases map to TRBD1. Trimming cost V 9 bases and J 7 bases; bases outside gene matches: 14. The CDR3 is 15 residues long. This CDR3 reads CASLTTRGGSEKLFF. The CDR3 DNA is TGTGCCAGTCTGACCACTCGAGGGGGCTCTGAAAAACTGTTTTTT.

This clonotype turned up a few times. The chain employs TRBV7-2 and TRBJ1-2; possibly TRBD1 for D (5 bases). The CDR3 sequence is 14 residues long. V was clipped by 3 bases and J by 3 bases, with 11 bases between them. CDR1 and CDR2 from the germline V gene are SGHTA and FQGNSA. The CDR3 DNA is TGTGCCAGCAGCTTGCCCGGGACGGACTATGGCTACACCTTC. The encoded protein is CASSLPGTDYGYTF.

The chain carries TRBV3-1 and TRBJ1-6; tentatively, D is TRBD1 (5 bases). There are 14 residues in the CDR3. Germline V gene data show CDR1 as LGHDT and CDR2 as YNNKEL (reference sequence). The V end lost 0 bases, the J end lost 10 bases, and 10 bases lay between the germline ends. CDR3 protein: CASSQDQGWSPLHF. The CDR3 coding sequence is TGTGCCAGCAGCCAAGATCAGGGATGGTCACCCCTCCACTTT.

This clonotype was picked up a small number of times. The chain combines TRBV15 with TRBJ1-2; D ambiguous. The CDR3 runs 12 residues. Germline CDR1 is LNHNV and CDR2 is YYDKDF (reference sequence). V lost 5 bases to trimming and J lost 8 bases, with 12 bases between them. This chain's CDR3 is CATSGSDGGYTF. In DNA form, the CDR3 reads TGTGCCACCAGCGGGTCTGACGGGGGCTACACCTTC. Full variable domain (remainder filled in from reference TRBV15 and TRBJ1-2): DAMVIQNPRYQVTQFGKPVTLSCSQTLNHNVMYWYQQKSSQAPKLLFHYYDKDFNNEADTPDNFQSRRPNTSFCFLDIRSPGLGDTAMYLCATSGSDGGYTFGSGTRLTVV.

In its sample, this clonotype was seen a few times. The chain combines TRBV5-1 with TRBJ1-2; D gene ambiguous. Germline assignment: CDR1 SGHRS and CDR2 YFSETQ. This CDR3 spans 14 amino acids. Trimming left V 0 bases short and J 5 bases short, with 11 bases between. The CDR3 sequence is CASSLGSGSYGYTF. In DNA form, the CDR3 reads TGCGCCAGCAGCTTGGGATCAGGCTCTTATGGCTACACCTTC.

The table lists this clonotype with many counts. The gene calls are TRBV6-1 and TRBJ1-5; D is ambiguous. This CDR3 is 14 amino acids long. Trimming cost V 9 bases and J 2 bases, with 14 bases left between them. Germline V lookup: CDR1 MNHNS, CDR2 SASEGT. DNA of the CDR3: TGTGCCAGTTCAGGAGGAGTCGGCAATCAGCCCCAGCATTTT. Translation: CASSGGVGNQPQHF.

This clonotype has ten or more counts. V is TRBV6-5 and J is TRBJ1-2, with a tentative D call TRBD1 (5 bases). Per the germline V gene, CDR1 is MNHEY and CDR2 is SVGAGI. This CDR3 comprises 15 residues. The ends were cut back, 0 bases at V and 0 bases at J, with 8 bases in the middle. CDR3 nucleotide sequence: TGTGCCAGCAGTTACTCACTGGGGGCTAACTATGGCTACACCTTC. Protein product: CASSYSLGANYGYTF.

This clonotype was observed a few times. The J gene is TRBJ2-3, the V gene TRBV6-5; D is ambiguous. The CDR3 extends over 16 amino acids. Trimming pared 2 bases from V and 1 base from J, leaving 13 bases between. Looked up from germline, CDR1 is MNHEY and CDR2 is SVGAGI. The DNA of the CDR3 is TGTGCCAGCAGTTACGGTAGTTTTGTAGGCACAGATACGCAGTATTTT. It encodes CASSYGSFVGTDTQYF.

J is TRBJ2-7 and V is TRBV3-1, with TRBD1 matching over 11 bases. Trimming at V came to 3 bases and at J to 3 bases, leaving 1 base not matched to a gene. Per the germline V gene, CDR1 is LGHDT and CDR2 is YNNKEL (reference sequence). CDR3 size: 14 residues. CDR3 in amino acids: CASSQGTGGYEQYF. CDR3 in DNA: TGTGCCAGCAGCCAGGGGACAGGGGGCTACGAGCAGTACTTC.

This chain uses TRBV30 with TRBJ2-1, with TRBD1 matching 9 bases. The germline CDR1 and CDR2 sequences are GTSNPN and SVGIG (reference sequence). V gave up 2 bases and J gave up 8 bases; unmatched junction bases: 7. The CDR3 length is 14 residues. The CDR3 DNA reads TGTGCCTGGAGTACTGGACAGGGGTTCGATGAGCAGTTCTTC. It codes for CAWSTGQGFDEQFF.

This clonotype was counted between two and nine times. This chain links TRBV9 with TRBJ1-1, with 7 bases lining up with TRBD1. This CDR3 region has 15 residues. Germline lookup yields CDR1 SGDLS and CDR2 YYNGEE. V lost 0 bases and J lost 6; bases outside the gene matches: 8. In nucleotides, the CDR3 is TGTGCCAGCAGCGTAGTGTGGGGAACAGGGGCTGAAGCTTTCTTT. It translates to CASSVVWGTGAEAFF.

Only a few counts were recorded for this clonotype. The chain couples TRBV20-1 to TRBJ1-1; weak D call: TRBD1 (5 bases). The V gene's germline CDR1 is DFQATT and CDR2 SNEGSKA (reference sequence). The V gene lost 0 bases and the J gene lost 4 bases, with 12 bases spanning the gap. The CDR3 extends over 14 amino acids. The CDR3 spells CSARDTGGGTEAFF. Written as DNA, the CDR3 is TGCAGTGCTAGAGATACGGGGGGGGGCACTGAAGCTTTCTTT.

This clonotype was seen a handful of times. The chain combines TRBV25-1 with TRBJ1-1; 7 nucleotides match TRBD1. CDR3 length: 13 residues. The germline V gene has CDR1 MGHDK and CDR2 SYGVNS. After removal of 8 bases from V and 5 bases from J, the junction contained 8 bases not matched to a gene. The CDR3 bases are TGTGCCAGCGTAGGGGGCGTGGGTACTGAAGCTTTCTTT. It is translated as CASVGGVGTEAFF.

The rearrangement links TRBV7-2 to TRBJ1-1; 11 positions agree with TRBD1. Per germline, CDR1 SGHTA and CDR2 FQGNSA. Trimming cost V 5 bases and J 3 bases; bases outside gene matches: 5. The CDR3 is made up of 15 amino acids. The CDR3 sequence: CASSTGQGADTEAFF. In DNA, the CDR3 is TGTGCCAGCAGCACCGGACAGGGGGCGGACACTGAAGCTTTCTTT.

The chain has TRBV5-1 and TRBJ2-7; TRBD1 might be the D (5 bases). Trimming cost V 0 bases and J 3 bases, with 10 bases left between them. There are 14 residues in the CDR3. Germline assignment: CDR1 SGHRS and CDR2 YFSETQ. The CDR3 DNA follows: TGCGCCAGCAGCTTGGCAACGGACATCTACGAGCAGTACTTC. Translated, it gives CASSLATDIYEQYF.

The rearrangement joins TRBV28 to TRBJ2-1; 10 nucleotides align to TRBD2. The CDR3 spans 15 residues. J lost 8 bases, V lost 2 bases, and 6 bases had no gene match. In germline, CDR1 is MDHEN, CDR2 SYDVKM. CDR3 coding DNA: TGTGCCAGCAGTTTACCTAGCGGGAGATTCTATGAGCAGTTCTTC. It codes for CASSLPSGRFYEQFF.

J is TRBJ2-7 and V is TRBV6-1; D ambiguous. Trimming stripped 5 bases from V and 2 bases from J, with 10 bases between. Looked up from germline, CDR1 is MNHNS and CDR2 is SASEGT. The length of the CDR3 is 13 residues. CDR3 sequence (DNA): TGTGCCAGCAGTCGAGACAACCCCTACGAGCAGTACTTC. Encoded protein: CASSRDNPYEQYF.

The sample holds one count of this clonotype. CDR3 nucleotides: TGTGCCAGCAGTCGGCAACAGATAAGGACAGACTTGAATCAGCCCCAGCATTTT. It specifies CASSRQQIRTDLNQPQHF. The rearrangement links TRBV12-3 or TRBV12-4 to TRBJ1-5; D perhaps matches TRBD1 (6 bases). The V end was cut by 5 bases, the J end by 4 bases, with 24 bases between. The length of the CDR3 is 18 residues.

This clonotype was observed a few times. This chain joins TRBV21-1 and TRBJ1-5; TRBD1, the table's D call, lacks a check against the DNA. TRBV21-1 is a documented pseudogene. The CDR3 covers 17 residues. The CDR3 DNA reads as TGTGCCAGCAGCAAAGGGTGGGCGATGAGGGAGTTTCAGCCCCAGCATTTT. Residues: CASSKGWAMREFQPQHF.

This chain uses TRBV11-2 with TRBJ2-7, with D possibly being TRBD1 or TRBD2 (7 bases each). Germline lookup yields CDR1 SGHAT and CDR2 FQNNGV. V lost 6 bases and J 0 bases, leaving 18 bases between the germline ends. CDR3 length equals 16 residues. The chain's CDR3 is CASSREGARLSYEQYF. The CDR3 DNA follows: TGTGCCAGCAGTAGGGAGGGGGCCCGACTCTCCTACGAGCAGTACTTC.

The chain has TRBV20-1 and TRBJ2-7; weak D call: TRBD2 (5 bases). In germline, CDR1 is DFQATT, CDR2 SNEGSKA (reference sequence). The length of the CDR3 is 14 residues. Trimming pared 3 bases from V and 2 bases from J, leaving 14 bases between. The CDR3 sequence: CSASPAGPTYEQYF. The CDR3 DNA sequence: TGCAGTGCTAGCCCCGCGGGTCCCACCTACGAGCAGTACTTC.

The rearrangement uses TRBV12-3 or TRBV12-4 and TRBJ1-5; no clear D. Trimming took 1 base from V and 6 from J, leaving 10 bases between them. CDR3 size: 14 residues. The CDR3 DNA follows: TGTGCCAGCAGTTTAGGGGTTTTCGGTCAGCCCCAGCATTTT. Protein: CASSLGVFGQPQHF.

The rearrangement links TRBV12-3 or TRBV12-4 to TRBJ2-3; 8 bases align to TRBD1. The CDR3 is 16 amino acids. Unmatched junction bases numbered 6, after V lost 3 bases and J lost 1 base. CDR3 nucleotides: TGTGCCAGCAGTTTCATTACGACAGGGGGCACAGATACGCAGTATTTT. It yields the protein CASSFITTGGTDTQYF.

The chain is built from TRBV4-3 and TRBJ2-3; unclear D gene. The germline gives CDR1 LGHNA, CDR2 YSLEER. The CDR3 is 13 residues long. The V end lost 1 base, the J end lost 6 bases, and 8 bases lay between the germline ends. The CDR3 coding sequence is TGCGCCAGCAGCCAAGCCCTTTGGGATACGCAGTATTTT. Protein product: CASSQALWDTQYF.

This clonotype has a handful of counts. The gene calls are TRBV6-2 or TRBV6-3 and TRBJ2-1, with a tentative D call TRBD2 (6 bases). The length of the CDR3 is 14 residues. V lost 6 bases to trimming and J lost 2 bases, with 11 bases between them. Germline CDR1 is MNHEY and CDR2 is SVGEGT. CDR3 loop: CASSYTGAYNEQFF. CDR3 bases: TGTGCCAGCAGCTACACGGGGGCCTACAATGAGCAGTTCTTC.